The 6 T cell receptor beta chains presented below share a single source sample, sequenced in a study of T cells in Graves' hyperthyroidism and ophthalmopathy. Regions amplified from RNA transcripts were the TCR beta CDR3 regions. First-round RT-PCR targeting the TCR CDR3 was performed with the HTBI primer set. Using its own MiXCR run on the multiplex PCR reads, TCRdb lists one record per CDR3 protein. This sample has 660,000 or so distinct CDR3 sequences, with just under 45% found just once. The specimen was peripheral blood or thyroid tissue (not recorded which). All receptors come from an adult man with Graves' disease, either hyperthyroidism or ophthalmopathy (not recorded which).

Remarks on this clonotype: This could be a read error, since a much larger clone is one nucleotide away. This sequence joins TRBV10-3 and TRBJ2-5, with D maybe TRBD2 (6 bases). This CDR3 spans 13 amino acids. V was trimmed by 8 bases and J by 2 bases, leaving 12 bases between them. Germline V CDR1 and CDR2: ENHRY, SYGVKD. The CDR3 loop reads CAIAERAQETQYF. CDR3 nucleotide sequence: TGTGCCATCGCCGAGCGGGCACAAGAGACCCAGTACTTC.

The V gene is TRBV20-1, the J gene TRBJ2-2; weak D call: TRBD2 (5 bases). CDR1 and CDR2 from the germline V gene are DFQATT and SNEGSKA (reference sequence). CDR3 size: 15 residues. V was trimmed by 5 bases and J by 1 base, leaving 14 bases between them. CDR3 in DNA: TGCAGTGCTCCCCAAGGAGGAATGAACACCGGGGAGCTGTTTTTT. This codes for CSAPQGGMNTGELFF.

This clonotype has ten or more counts. The J gene is TRBJ2-5, the V gene TRBV7-9; no reliable D call. Between the trimmed V and J ends, which lost 5 bases and 5 bases, there was a span of 12 bases. This CDR3 spans 13 amino acids. In germline, CDR1 is SEHNR, CDR2 FQNEAQ (reference sequence). In DNA form, the CDR3 reads TGTGCCAGCAGCCCTCCCGATGAGGAGACCCAGTACTTC. Amino acid sequence: CASSPPDEETQYF.

This clonotype appeared a few times. The V gene is TRBV20-1, the J gene TRBJ1-5; D remains unclear. Germline-derived CDR1 and CDR2 are DFQATT and SNEGSKA (reference sequence). The CDR3 is 15 amino acids. V dropped 3 bases and J dropped 1 base, with 13 bases sitting between them. Here the CDR3 DNA reads TGCAGTGCTAGTGGCCAGCTCGGGAGCAATCAGCCCCAGCATTTT. Its translation is CSASGQLGSNQPQHF.

This sequence joins TRBV7-9 and TRBJ2-7, with 10 bases matching TRBD1. The CDR3 is 13 amino acids. J was trimmed by 3 bases and V by 7 bases; bases with no gene match: 3. Germline V gives CDR1 SEHNR, CDR2 FQNEAQ (reference sequence). The CDR3: CASKDRGDYEQYF. As DNA, the CDR3 is TGTGCCAGCAAGGACAGGGGGGACTACGAGCAGTACTTC. The variable domain in full, completed from reference TRBV7-9 and TRBJ2-7, reads DTGVSQNPRHKITKRGQNVTFRCDPISEHNRLYWYRQTLGQGPEFLTYFQNEAQLEKSRLLSDRFSAERPKGSFSTLEIQRTEQGDSAMYLCASKDRGDYEQYFGPGTRLTVT.

The chain is built from TRBV20-1 and TRBJ2-5; D possibly uses TRBD1 or TRBD2 (6 bases each). This CDR3 is built from 14 residues. Germline V CDR1 and CDR2: DFQATT, SNEGSKA (reference sequence). V was clipped by 3 bases and J by 7 bases, with 18 bases between them. CDR3 amino acids: CSASALGGLGTQYF. Here the CDR3 DNA reads TGCAGTGCTAGTGCCTTGGGGGGCTTAGGGACCCAGTACTTC.